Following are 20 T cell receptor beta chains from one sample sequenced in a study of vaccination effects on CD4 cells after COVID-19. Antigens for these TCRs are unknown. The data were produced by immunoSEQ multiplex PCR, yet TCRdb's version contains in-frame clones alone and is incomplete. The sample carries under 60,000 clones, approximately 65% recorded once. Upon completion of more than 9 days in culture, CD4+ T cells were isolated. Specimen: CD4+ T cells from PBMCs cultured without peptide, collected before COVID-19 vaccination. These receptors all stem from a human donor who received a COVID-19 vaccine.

As DNA, the CDR3 is TGTGCCAGCAGCTCGAGTTTGACAGGGTCCTGGGAAAAACTGTTTTTT. This codes for CASSSSLTGSWEKLFF. The chain is built from TRBV7-2 and TRBJ1-4; 7 bases agree with TRBD1. The germline gives CDR1 SGHTA, CDR2 FQGNSA. V shed 4 bases and J 8 bases; nucleotides not matched to a gene: 13. CDR3 length: 16 amino acids.

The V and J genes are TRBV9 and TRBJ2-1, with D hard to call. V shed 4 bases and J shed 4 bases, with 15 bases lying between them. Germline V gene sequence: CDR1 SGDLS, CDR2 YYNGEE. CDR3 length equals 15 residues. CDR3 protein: CASSRDSRAYNEQFF. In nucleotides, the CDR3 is TGTGCCAGCAGCCGAGACTCTAGAGCATACAATGAGCAGTTCTTC.

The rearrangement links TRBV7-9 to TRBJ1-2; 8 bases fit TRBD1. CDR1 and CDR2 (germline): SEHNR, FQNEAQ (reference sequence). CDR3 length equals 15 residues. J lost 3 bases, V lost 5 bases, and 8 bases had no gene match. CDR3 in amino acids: CASSPDRGGYYGYTF. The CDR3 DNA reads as TGTGCCAGCAGCCCCGACAGGGGCGGGTACTATGGCTACACCTTC.

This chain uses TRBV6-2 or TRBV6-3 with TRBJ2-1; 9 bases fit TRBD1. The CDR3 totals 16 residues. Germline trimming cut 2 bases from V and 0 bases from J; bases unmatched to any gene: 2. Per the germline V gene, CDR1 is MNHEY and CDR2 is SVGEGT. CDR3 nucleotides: TGTGCCAGCAGTTACGGGGGACAGGGCTCCTACAATGAGCAGTTCTTC. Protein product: CASSYGGQGSYNEQFF.

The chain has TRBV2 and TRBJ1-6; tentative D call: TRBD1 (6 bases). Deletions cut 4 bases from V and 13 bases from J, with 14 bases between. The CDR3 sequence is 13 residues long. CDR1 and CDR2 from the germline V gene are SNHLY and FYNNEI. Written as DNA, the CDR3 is TGTGCCAGCAGTGTAGGGACACCCAGGCCCCTCCACTTT. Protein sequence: CASSVGTPRPLHF.

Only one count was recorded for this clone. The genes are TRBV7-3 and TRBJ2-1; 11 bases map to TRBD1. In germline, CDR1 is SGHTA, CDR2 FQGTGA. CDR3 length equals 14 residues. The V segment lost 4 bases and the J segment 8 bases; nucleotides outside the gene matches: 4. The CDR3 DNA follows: TGTGCCAGCAGCTGGGGACAGGGGGGGGATGAGCAGTTCTTC. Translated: CASSWGQGGDEQFF.

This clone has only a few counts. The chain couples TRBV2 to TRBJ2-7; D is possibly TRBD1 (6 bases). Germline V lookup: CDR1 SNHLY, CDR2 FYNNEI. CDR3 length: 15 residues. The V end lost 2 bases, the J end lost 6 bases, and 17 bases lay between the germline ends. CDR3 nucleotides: TGTGCCAGCAGTGAAATGGCGGCAGGGGCCCGCGAGCAGTACTTC. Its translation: CASSEMAAGAREQYF.

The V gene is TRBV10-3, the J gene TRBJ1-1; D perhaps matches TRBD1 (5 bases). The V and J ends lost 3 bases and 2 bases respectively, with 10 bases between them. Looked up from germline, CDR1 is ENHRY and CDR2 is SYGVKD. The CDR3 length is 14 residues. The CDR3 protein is CAISDGQGNTEAFF. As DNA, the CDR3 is TGTGCCATCAGTGATGGTCAGGGCAACACTGAAGCTTTCTTT.

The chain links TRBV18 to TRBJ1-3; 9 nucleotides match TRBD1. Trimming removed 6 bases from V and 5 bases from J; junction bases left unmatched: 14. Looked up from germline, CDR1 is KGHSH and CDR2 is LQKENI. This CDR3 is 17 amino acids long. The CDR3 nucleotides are TGTGCCAGCTCCCTATCCGGGACAGGGAATTTCAGAAACACCATATATTTT. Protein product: CASSLSGTGNFRNTIYF.

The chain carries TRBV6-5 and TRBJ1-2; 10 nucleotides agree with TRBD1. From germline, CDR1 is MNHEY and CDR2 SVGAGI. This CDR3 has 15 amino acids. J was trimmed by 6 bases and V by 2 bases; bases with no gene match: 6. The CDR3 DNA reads TGTGCCAGCAGTTACACTCGACAGGGGGCTGATGGCTACACCTTC. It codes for CASSYTRQGADGYTF.

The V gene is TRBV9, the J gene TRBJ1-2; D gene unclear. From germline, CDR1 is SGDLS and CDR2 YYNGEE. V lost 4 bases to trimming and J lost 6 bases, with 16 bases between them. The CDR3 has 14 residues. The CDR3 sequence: CASSPHSRPNGYTF. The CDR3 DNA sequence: TGTGCCAGCAGCCCCCACTCCAGGCCGAATGGCTACACCTTC.

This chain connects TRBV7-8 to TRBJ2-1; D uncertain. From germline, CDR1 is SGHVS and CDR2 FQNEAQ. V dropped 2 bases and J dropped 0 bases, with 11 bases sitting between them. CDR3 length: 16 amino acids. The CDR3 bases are TGTGCCAGCAGCTTACGACCGACCCGCTCCTACAATGAGCAGTTCTTC. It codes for CASSLRPTRSYNEQFF.

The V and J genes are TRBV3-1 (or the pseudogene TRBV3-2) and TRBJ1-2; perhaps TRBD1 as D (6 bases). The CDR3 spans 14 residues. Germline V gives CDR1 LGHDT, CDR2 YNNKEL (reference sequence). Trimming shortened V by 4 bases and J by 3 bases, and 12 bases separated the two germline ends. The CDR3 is CASSPGAGDYGYTF. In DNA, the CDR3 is TGTGCCAGCAGCCCAGGGGCAGGGGACTATGGCTACACCTTC.

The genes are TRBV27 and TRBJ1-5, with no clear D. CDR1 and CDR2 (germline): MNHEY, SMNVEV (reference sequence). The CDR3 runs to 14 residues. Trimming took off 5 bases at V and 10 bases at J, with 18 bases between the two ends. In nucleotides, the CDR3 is TGTGCCAGCAGTACCCGGGCCATGGGTCGACCCCAGCATTTT. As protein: CASSTRAMGRPQHF.

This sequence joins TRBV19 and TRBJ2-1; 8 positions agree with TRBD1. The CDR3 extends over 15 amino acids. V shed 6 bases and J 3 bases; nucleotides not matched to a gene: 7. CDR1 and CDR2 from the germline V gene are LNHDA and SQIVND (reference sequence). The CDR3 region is CASSQDRGGYNEQFF. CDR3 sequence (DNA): TGTGCCAGTAGCCAAGACAGGGGTGGCTACAATGAGCAGTTCTTC.

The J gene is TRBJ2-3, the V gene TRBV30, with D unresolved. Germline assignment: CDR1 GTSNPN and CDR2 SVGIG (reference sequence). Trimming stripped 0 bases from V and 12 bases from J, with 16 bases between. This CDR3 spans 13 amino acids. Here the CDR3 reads CAWSVVGGRPQYF. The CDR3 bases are TGTGCCTGGAGTGTCGTCGGCGGCAGGCCACAGTATTTT. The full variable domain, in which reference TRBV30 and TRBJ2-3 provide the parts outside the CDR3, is SQTIHQWPATLVQPVGSPLSLECTVEGTSNPNLYWYRQAAGRGLQLLFYSVGIGQISSEVPQNLSASRPQDRQFILSSKKLLLSDSGFYLCAWSVVGGRPQYFGPGTRLTVL.

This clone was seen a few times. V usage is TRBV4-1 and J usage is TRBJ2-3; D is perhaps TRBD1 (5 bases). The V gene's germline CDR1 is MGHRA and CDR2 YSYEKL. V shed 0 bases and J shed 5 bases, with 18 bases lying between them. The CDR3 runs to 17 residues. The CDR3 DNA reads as TGCGCCAGCAGCCAAGAGTCGTCCCAACTTCAGGGAGATACGCAGTATTTT. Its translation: CASSQESSQLQGDTQYF.

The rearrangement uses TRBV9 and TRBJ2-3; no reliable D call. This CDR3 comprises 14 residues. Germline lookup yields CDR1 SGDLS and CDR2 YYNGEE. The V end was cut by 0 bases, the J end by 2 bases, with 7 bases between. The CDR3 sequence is CASSVEDITDTQYF. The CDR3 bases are TGTGCCAGCAGCGTAGAGGATATCACAGATACGCAGTATTTT.

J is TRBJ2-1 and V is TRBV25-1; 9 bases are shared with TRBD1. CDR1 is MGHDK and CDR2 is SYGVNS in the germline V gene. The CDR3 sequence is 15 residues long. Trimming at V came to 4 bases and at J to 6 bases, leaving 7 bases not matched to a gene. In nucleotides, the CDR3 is TGTGCCAGCAGTGCGGACAGGGGTAGCGCCAATGAGCAGTTCTTC. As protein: CASSADRGSANEQFF.

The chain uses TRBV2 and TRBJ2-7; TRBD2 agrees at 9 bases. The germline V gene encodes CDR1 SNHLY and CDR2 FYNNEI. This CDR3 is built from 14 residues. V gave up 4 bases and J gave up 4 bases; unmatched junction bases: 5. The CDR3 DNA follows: TGTGCCAGCAGTGCACGTAGCGGGGGTTACGAGCAGTACTTC. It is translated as CASSARSGGYEQYF.